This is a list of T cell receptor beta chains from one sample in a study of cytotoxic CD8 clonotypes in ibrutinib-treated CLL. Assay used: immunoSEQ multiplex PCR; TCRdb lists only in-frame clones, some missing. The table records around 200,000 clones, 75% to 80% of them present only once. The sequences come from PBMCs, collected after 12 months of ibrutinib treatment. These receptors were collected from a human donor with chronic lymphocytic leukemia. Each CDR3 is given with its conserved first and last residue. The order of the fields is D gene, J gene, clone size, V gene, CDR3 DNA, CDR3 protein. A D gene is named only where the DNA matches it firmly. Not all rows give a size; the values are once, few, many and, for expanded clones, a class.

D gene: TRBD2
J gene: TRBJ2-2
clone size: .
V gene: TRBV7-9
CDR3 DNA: TGTGCCAGCAGCCCTTCTAGCGGGAGATTCTCCGGGGAGCTGTTTTTT
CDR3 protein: CASSPSSGRFSGELFF

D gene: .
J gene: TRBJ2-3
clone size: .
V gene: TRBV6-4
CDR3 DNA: TGTGCCAGCAGACCGGGGCTGCTGTCAGATACGCAGTATTTT
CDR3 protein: CASRPGLLSDTQYF

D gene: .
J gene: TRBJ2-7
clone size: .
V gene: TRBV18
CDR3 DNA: TGTGCCAGCTCACCACAGGGCCCCTCCCCCTACGAGCAGTACTTC
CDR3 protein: CASSPQGPSPYEQYF

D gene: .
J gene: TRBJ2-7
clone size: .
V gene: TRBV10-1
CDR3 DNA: TGCGCCAGCGCCCTCGGGGACCGGGCCTTTGACGCCTACGAGCAGTACTTC
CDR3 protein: CASALGDRAFDAYEQYF

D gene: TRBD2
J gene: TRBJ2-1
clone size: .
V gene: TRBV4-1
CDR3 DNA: TGCGCCAGCAGCCAAGTGGGGGGGGGAAACAATGAGCAGTTCTTC
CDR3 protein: CASSQVGGGNNEQFF

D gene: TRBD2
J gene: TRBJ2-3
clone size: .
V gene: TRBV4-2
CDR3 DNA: TGTGCCAGCAGCCCCACAGAACTTGGTTGGATAAGGACTAGCGGGGGGCCAAACACAGATACGCAGTATTTT
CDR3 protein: CASSPTELGWIRTSGGPNTDTQYF

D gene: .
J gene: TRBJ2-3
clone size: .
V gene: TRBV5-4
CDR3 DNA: TGTGCCAGCAGCTCTCCCCAGGGAGATACGCAGTATTTT
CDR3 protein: CASSSPQGDTQYF

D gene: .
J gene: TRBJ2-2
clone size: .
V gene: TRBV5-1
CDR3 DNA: TGCGCCAGCAGCTTGTTTCCTAATTCCTCGAACACCGGGGAGCTGTTTTTT
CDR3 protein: CASSLFPNSSNTGELFF

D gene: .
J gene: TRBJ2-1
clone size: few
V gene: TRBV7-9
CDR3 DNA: TGTGCCAGCAGCTGGGGGACGGCGGGCAATGAGCAGTTCTTC
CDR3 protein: CASSWGTAGNEQFF

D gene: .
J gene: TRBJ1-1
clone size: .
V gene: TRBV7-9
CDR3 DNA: TGTGCCAGCAGCTGGGGGGGTGAAGCTTTCTTT
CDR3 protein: CASSWGGEAFF

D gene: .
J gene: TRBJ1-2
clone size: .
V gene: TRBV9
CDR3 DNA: TGTGCCAGCAGCGTAGCACTTACGCCCAACTATAGCTACACCTTC
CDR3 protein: CASSVALTPNYSYTF

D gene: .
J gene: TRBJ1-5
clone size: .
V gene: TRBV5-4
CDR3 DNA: TGTGCCAGCAGCTTGGGGGGACAAATCAATCAGCCCCAGCATTTT
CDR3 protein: CASSLGGQINQPQHF

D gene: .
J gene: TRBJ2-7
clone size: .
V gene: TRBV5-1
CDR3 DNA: TGCGCCAGCAGCTTGGCCGGGGGAGCGGCCTCCTACGAGCAGTACTTC
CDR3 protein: CASSLAGGAASYEQYF

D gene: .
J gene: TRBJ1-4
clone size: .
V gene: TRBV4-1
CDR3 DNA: TGCGCCAGCAGCCAAGCTCAGTTTAATGAAAAACTGTTTTTT
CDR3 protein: CASSQAQFNEKLFF

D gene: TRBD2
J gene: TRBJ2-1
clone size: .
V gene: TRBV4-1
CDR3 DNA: TGCGCCAGCAGCCAATTTCCCGGGGACTCCTCGGGGGGTTACAATGAGCAGTTCTTC
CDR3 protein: CASSQFPGDSSGGYNEQFF

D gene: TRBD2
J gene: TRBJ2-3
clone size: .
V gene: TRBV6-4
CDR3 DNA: TGTGCCAGCAGTGTAGATGCGGGAGGAAAAGATACGCAGTATTTT
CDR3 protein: CASSVDAGGKDTQYF

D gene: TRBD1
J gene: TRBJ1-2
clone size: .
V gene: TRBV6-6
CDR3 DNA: TGTGCCAGCTGGACAGGGGGTAACTATGGCTACACCTTC
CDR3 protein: CASWTGGNYGYTF

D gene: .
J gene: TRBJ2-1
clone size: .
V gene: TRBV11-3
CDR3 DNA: TGTGCCAGCAGCCGAACAGGGTCCCCCTACAATGAGCAGTTCTTC
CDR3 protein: CASSRTGSPYNEQFF

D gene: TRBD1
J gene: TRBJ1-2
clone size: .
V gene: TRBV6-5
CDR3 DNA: TGTGCCAGCAGTTACTCGAGACAGGGTATCTATGGCTACACCTTC
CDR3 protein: CASSYSRQGIYGYTF

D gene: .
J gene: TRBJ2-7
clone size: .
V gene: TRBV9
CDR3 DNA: TGTGCCAGCAGCCCGTGGGAACAACCCTACGAGCAGTACTTC
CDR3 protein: CASSPWEQPYEQYF

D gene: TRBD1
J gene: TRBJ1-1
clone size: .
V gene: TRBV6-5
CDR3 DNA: TGTGCCAGCAGTTATGTCGGACAGGGGTGGGAAGCTTTCTTT
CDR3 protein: CASSYVGQGWEAFF

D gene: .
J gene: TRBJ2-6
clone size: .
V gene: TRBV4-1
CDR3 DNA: TGCGCCAGCAGCAACGGACCTGGGGCCAACGTCCTGACTTTC
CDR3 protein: CASSNGPGANVLTF

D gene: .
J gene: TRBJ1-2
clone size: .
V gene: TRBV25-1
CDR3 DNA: TGTGCCAGCAGTCTTGGGCCCTATGGCTACACCTTC
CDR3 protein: CASSLGPYGYTF

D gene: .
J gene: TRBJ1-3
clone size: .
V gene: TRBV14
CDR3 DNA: TGTGCCAGCAGCCCGACCTTCGCAGGGCCGCAAGGAAACACCATATATTTT
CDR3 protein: CASSPTFAGPQGNTIYF

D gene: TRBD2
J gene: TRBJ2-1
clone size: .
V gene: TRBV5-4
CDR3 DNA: TGTGCCAGCAGCTTGGACGCGGGAGGGGTGTTCTTC
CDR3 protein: CASSLDAGGVFF

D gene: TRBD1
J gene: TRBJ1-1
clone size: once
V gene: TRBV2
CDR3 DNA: TGTGCCAGACAGGGGGAGGGCACTGAAGCTTTCTTT
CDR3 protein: CARQGEGTEAFF

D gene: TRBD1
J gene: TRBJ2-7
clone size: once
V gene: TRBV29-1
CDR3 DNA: TGCAGCGTCGTCCCGGGACAGGGGCGCGAGCAGTACTTC
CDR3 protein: CSVVPGQGREQYF

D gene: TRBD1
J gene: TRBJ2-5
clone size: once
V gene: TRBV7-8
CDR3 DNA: TGTGCCAGCAGCCCCCTGGGGGCAGGGGGCGCGGAGACCCAGTACTTC
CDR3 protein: CASSPLGAGGAETQYF

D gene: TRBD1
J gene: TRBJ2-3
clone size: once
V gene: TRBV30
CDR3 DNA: TGTGCCTGGAGTGTACTGACAGGGACGGGCACAGATACGCAGTATTTT
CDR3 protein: CAWSVLTGTGTDTQYF

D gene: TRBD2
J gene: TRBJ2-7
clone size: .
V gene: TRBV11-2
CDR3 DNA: TGTGCCAGCAGCTTAGATCGGGAGGGATTCTACGAGCAGTACTTC
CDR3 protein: CASSLDREGFYEQYF

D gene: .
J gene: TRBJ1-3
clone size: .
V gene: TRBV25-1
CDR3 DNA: TGTGCCAGCAGTGAATCGGGGGGGCCCTCTGGAAACACCATATATTTT
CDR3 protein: CASSESGGPSGNTIYF

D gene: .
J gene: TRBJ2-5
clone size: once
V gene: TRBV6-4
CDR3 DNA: TGTGCCCTTTTCCCCCAATCGGCAGGGGGACTGCAAGAGACCCAGTACTTC
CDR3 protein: CALFPQSAGGLQETQYF

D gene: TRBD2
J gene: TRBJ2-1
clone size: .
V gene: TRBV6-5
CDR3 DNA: TGTGCCACCACGAAAACAGGCGGGAGCGGTGAGCAGTTCTTC
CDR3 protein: CATTKTGGSGEQFF

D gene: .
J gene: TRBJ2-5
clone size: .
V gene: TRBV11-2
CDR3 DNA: TGTGCCAGCAGCTTGGAGCTTAAAGCGGAGACCCAGTACTTC
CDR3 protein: CASSLELKAETQYF

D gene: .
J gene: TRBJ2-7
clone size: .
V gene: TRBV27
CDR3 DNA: TGTGCCAGCAGTGTCACAGGGTCTGTTTTGTACGAGCAGTACTTC
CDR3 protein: CASSVTGSVLYEQYF

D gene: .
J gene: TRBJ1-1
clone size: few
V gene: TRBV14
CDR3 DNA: TGTGCCAGCAGCCAAGGGGGAACTGAAGCTTTCTTT
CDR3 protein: CASSQGGTEAFF

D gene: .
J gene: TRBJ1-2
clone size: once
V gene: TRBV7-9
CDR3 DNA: TGTGCCAGCAGCGAGGGGCAGGGCTATGGCTACACCTTC
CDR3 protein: CASSEGQGYGYTF

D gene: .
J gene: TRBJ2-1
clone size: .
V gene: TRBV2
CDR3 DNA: TGTGCCAGCAGTGATGTCGGGATGGTTGAGCAGTTCTTC
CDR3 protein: CASSDVGMVEQFF

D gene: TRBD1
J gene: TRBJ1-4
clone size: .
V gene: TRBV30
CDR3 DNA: TGTGCCTGGAACAGGGGGGATGAAAAACTGTTTTTT
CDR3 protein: CAWNRGDEKLFF

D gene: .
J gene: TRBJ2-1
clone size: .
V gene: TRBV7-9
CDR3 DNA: TGTGCCAGCAGCTCCTCGGACCGAGCCCGATACAATGAGCAGTTCTTC
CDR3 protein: CASSSSDRARYNEQFF

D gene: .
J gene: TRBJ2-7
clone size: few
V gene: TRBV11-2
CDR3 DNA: TGTGCCAGCAGCCTCGCCGGGCAGTTCTACGAGCAGTACTTC
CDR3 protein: CASSLAGQFYEQYF

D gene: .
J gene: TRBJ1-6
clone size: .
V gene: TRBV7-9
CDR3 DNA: TGTGCCACCCGAAGTGGGAATTCACCCCTCCACTTT
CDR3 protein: CATRSGNSPLHF